The following is a T cell receptor beta chain sequence with its context. The data were produced by immunoSEQ multiplex PCR, yet TCRdb's version contains in-frame clones alone and is incomplete. The data show around 10,000 clones, roughly 88% seen once. This specimen belongs to a study of pediatric ulcerative colitis. Sequencing was carried out using blood. The receptor was isolated from a girl between 10 and 17 years old with moderate ulcerative colitis.

CDR3 sequence reads: CASSEGRAQRGTGELFF. CDR3 sequence (DNA): TGTGCCAGCAGTGAAGGCAGGGCCCAGAGGGGCACCGGGGAGCTGTTTTTT. V usage is TRBV2 and J usage is TRBJ2-2, with D perhaps being TRBD1 or TRBD2 (5 bases each). The ends were cut back, 1 base at V and 4 bases at J, with 16 bases in the middle. Looked up from germline, CDR1 is SNHLY and CDR2 is FYNNEI. The CDR3 is 17 amino acids.